This is a list of T cell receptor beta chains from one sample in a study of blood T cell repertoires in COVID-19. Here immunoSEQ multiplex PCR was the method, and the copy in TCRdb shows in-frame clones only, minus some. The data hold 130,000 or so clones, with 77% observed a single time. Sequencing input: peripheral blood. The source is a human donor in a cohort sampled during active COVID-19. Both conserved end residues are part of each CDR3.

v_call: TRBV11-2
j_call: TRBJ2-7
cdr3_aa: CASSSYYEQYF

v_call: TRBV2
j_call: TRBJ1-5
cdr3_aa: CASMRDRESNQPQHF

v_call: TRBV30
j_call: TRBJ1-6
cdr3_aa: CAWSVLGGGNSPLHF

v_call: TRBV12-5
j_call: TRBJ1-4
cdr3_aa: CASEPGQGLRKLFF

v_call: TRBV10-2
j_call: TRBJ1-5
cdr3_aa: CASSDQGLDNQPQHF

v_call: TRBV29-1
j_call: TRBJ2-7
cdr3_aa: CSVIAGGNQTGEQYF

v_call: TRBV5-6
j_call: TRBJ2-1
cdr3_aa: CASSSDRGLYNEQFF

v_call: TRBV27
j_call: TRBJ2-7
cdr3_aa: CASSLLPEEEQYF

v_call: TRBV19
j_call: TRBJ2-7
cdr3_aa: CASSLTGLALYEQYF

v_call: TRBV3-1/TRBV3-2
j_call: TRBJ2-7
cdr3_aa: CASSQEVDERVRPYEQYF

v_call: TRBV28
j_call: TRBJ2-7
cdr3_aa: CASSPASSMQSYEQYF

v_call: TRBV9
j_call: TRBJ2-7
cdr3_aa: CASSDGPTGLHGTGEQYF

v_call: TRBV2
j_call: TRBJ2-7
cdr3_aa: CASSWDSHYEQYF

v_call: TRBV5-1
j_call: TRBJ2-7
cdr3_aa: CASSGGDANEQYF

v_call: TRBV2
j_call: TRBJ2-7
cdr3_aa: CASSDDAGGAKVSYEQYF

v_call: TRBV7-9
j_call: TRBJ2-5
cdr3_aa: CASSLPIAGAQETQYF

v_call: TRBV5-1
j_call: TRBJ1-1
cdr3_aa: CASSLARRGNTEAFF

v_call: TRBV6-1
j_call: TRBJ2-5
cdr3_aa: CASSEIGGGETQYF

v_call: TRBV19
j_call: TRBJ1-2
cdr3_aa: CASGTDGNGYTF

v_call: TRBV4-1
j_call: TRBJ1-4
cdr3_aa: CASSQARGGQGNEKLFF

v_call: TRBV28
j_call: TRBJ1-2
cdr3_aa: CASSPRTGVVGTF

v_call: TRBV11-2
j_call: TRBJ1-1
cdr3_aa: CASSFPGGVGTEAFF

v_call: TRBV7-6
j_call: TRBJ1-3
cdr3_aa: CASSLDRGNTIYF

v_call: TRBV5-4
j_call: TRBJ2-1
cdr3_aa: CASTRTNHNEQFF

v_call: TRBV5-6
j_call: TRBJ1-2
cdr3_aa: CASSLLTDYGYTF

v_call: TRBV6-5
j_call: TRBJ1-6
cdr3_aa: CASSPGHYSPLHF

v_call: TRBV10-1
j_call: TRBJ1-2
cdr3_aa: CASSEKGDYGYTF

v_call: TRBV27
j_call: TRBJ1-5
cdr3_aa: CASRETGGGNQPQHF

v_call: TRBV9
j_call: TRBJ2-7
cdr3_aa: CASSPLSGGEDEQYF

v_call: TRBV25-1
j_call: TRBJ1-1
cdr3_aa: CASSDIGQAFF

v_call: TRBV27
j_call: TRBJ1-5
cdr3_aa: CASSLDGGTAQHF

v_call: TRBV7-9
j_call: TRBJ1-1
cdr3_aa: CASSSMGTGAMNTEAFF

v_call: TRBV6-2/TRBV6-3
j_call: TRBJ1-4
cdr3_aa: CASRYLRGGTNEKLFF

v_call: TRBV4-1
j_call: TRBJ1-1
cdr3_aa: CASSPWGGIGREAFF

v_call: TRBV13
j_call: TRBJ2-7
cdr3_aa: CASSLGGRGKEQYF

v_call: TRBV20-1
j_call: TRBJ2-5
cdr3_aa: CSASHRVGETQYF

v_call: TRBV4-1
j_call: TRBJ1-5
cdr3_aa: CASSQPGQRNNQPQHF

v_call: TRBV5-1
j_call: TRBJ2-5
cdr3_aa: CASRNSGGPGETQYF

v_call: TRBV21-1
j_call: TRBJ1-5
cdr3_aa: CASSKRQSRSNQPQHF

v_call: TRBV19
j_call: TRBJ2-7
cdr3_aa: CASSPQGIYEQYF

v_call: TRBV9
j_call: TRBJ2-6
cdr3_aa: CASSVEGSGANVLTF

v_call: TRBV19
j_call: TRBJ1-4
cdr3_aa: CASSMERAGLNEKLFF

v_call: TRBV5-6
j_call: TRBJ1-1
cdr3_aa: CASSLGESPEAFF

v_call: TRBV2
j_call: TRBJ1-2
cdr3_aa: CASRPGQVYGYTF

v_call: TRBV11-2
j_call: TRBJ2-7
cdr3_aa: CASSQGYSYEQYF

v_call: TRBV6-5
j_call: TRBJ2-3
cdr3_aa: CASSYGGTGKTDTQYF

v_call: TRBV9
j_call: TRBJ1-1
cdr3_aa: CASSPLQGGTEAFF

v_call: TRBV7-2
j_call: TRBJ1-2
cdr3_aa: CASRGANYGYTF

v_call: TRBV10-3
j_call: TRBJ2-7
cdr3_aa: CAISVAGTAYEQYF

v_call: TRBV5-1
j_call: TRBJ2-3
cdr3_aa: CASSLALAADTQYF